This T cell receptor beta chain was sequenced during a study of breast tumors, draining lymph nodes, adjacent tissues. This clonotype was observed many times. Germline and junction disagree at one end, which may indicate a read error. CDR1 is SSHAT and CDR2 is FNYEAQ in the germline V gene (reference sequence). The CDR3 totals 17 residues. MiXCR, applied by TCRdb to the multiplex PCR reads, yields one record per CDR3 protein. The sample gives some 150,000 distinct CDR3 sequences, approximately 33% of which show up once; around 3.5% is in the top ten. Breast cancer patients provided tissue from their axillary draining lymph nodes.

This receptor was identified in a female donor with breast cancer. Some clones in this sample may be carry-over from other donors' samples. The sample comprised axillary lymph node tissue. This chain connects TRBV7-7 to TRBJ1-3; 8 bases align to TRBD1. CDR3 loop: CASSLDDGQGSGNPIYF. CDR3 nucleotide sequence: TGTGCTAGCAGCTTAGATGATGGACAGGGCTCTGGAAACCCCATATATTTT.